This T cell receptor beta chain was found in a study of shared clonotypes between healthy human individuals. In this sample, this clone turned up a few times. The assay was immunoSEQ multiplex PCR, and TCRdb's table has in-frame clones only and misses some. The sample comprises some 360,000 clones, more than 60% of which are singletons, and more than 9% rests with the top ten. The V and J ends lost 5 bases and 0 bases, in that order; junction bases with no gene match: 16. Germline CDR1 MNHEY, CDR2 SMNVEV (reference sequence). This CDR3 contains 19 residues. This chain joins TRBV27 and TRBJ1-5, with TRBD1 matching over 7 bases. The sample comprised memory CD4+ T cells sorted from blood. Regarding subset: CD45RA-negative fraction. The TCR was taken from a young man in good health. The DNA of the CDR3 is TGTGCCAGCAGTGTCAGTCGGACAGGCGGACCTTATAGCAATCAGCCCCAGCATTTT. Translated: CASSVSRTGGPYSNQPQHF.